The present T cell receptor beta chain was sequenced within a study of T cell repertoires in cytomegalovirus infection (dated by TCRdb to the late 2010s). Regarding the complete study: The peptide stimulations were aimed at well-studied HLA-B-restricted epitopes as well as recently identified HLA-C-restricted CMV epitopes, whose presentation resists viral immunomodulation. The HLA type of each donor mattered for the analysis, because public TCR beta signatures pointed to carriage of CMV infection along with the matching HLA type.

The intended sense of this specimen's treatment or condition label: in vitro stimulation with specific CMV peptide epitopes to enrich CMV-specific T cells. Results the study describes overall, beyond this receptor: In both this cohort and an independent approximately 400-donor cohort, the cumulative frequency of public TCR beta family members distinguished carriers of CMV infection plus the relevant HLA type. The ex vivo response was dominated by HLA-C-restricted CMV-specific TCR beta clonotypes, which also provided the single most frequent clonotype in two of eight donors.

This clonotype has just one count. Its target antigen remains unknown. No per-base quality is available; no much larger clone lies one base away. A single read offers scant evidence. Sequencing instrument: Illumina HiSeq 1500. TCRdb cleaned the public reads at Q25 with fastp, built clones with MiXCR and kept in-frame beta chains. Duplicate CDR3 protein sequences are folded into a single record with the most common DNA and genes. Within this sample are over 95,000 distinct CDR3 sequences, with about 30% of them counted one time only. The top ten clonotypes cover 41% of the sample. The sequencing used CD8+ T cells from cultured PBMCs, collected from culture after CMV antigen stimulation. This receptor was obtained from a human donor in good health (CMV status not recorded). Some clones in this sample may be carry-over from other donors' samples.

The sequenced DNA is TGCAGTGCTAGAGATCTTAGCGGGGGGGACAATGAGCAGTTCTTC. Its translation reads: CSARDLSGGDNEQFF. This sequence uses TRBV20-1 and TRBJ2-1; a stretch of 11 junction bases matches TRBD2. Here V drops 0 bases and J drops 5 bases, and the junction holds 3 bases not matched to any gene. The CDR3 holds 15 amino acids from the cysteine to the phenylalanine. The only DNA kept is the CDR3, 45 bases in frame from the first base. For CDR1 and CDR2, the germline V gene (reference sequence) lists DFQATT and SNEGSKA.